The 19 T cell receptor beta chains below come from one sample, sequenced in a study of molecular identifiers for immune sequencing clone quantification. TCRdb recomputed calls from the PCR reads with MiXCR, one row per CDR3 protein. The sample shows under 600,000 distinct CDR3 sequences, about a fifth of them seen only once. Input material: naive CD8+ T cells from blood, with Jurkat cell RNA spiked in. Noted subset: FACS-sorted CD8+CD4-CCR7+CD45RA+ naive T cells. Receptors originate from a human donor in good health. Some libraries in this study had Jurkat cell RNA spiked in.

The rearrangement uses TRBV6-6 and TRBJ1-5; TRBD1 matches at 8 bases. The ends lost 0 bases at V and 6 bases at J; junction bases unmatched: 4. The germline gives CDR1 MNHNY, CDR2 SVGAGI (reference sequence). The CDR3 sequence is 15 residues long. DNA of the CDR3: TGTGCCAGCAGTTACTCGCAGGGGGCTCCTCAGCCCCAGCATTTT. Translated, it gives CASSYSQGAPQPQHF.

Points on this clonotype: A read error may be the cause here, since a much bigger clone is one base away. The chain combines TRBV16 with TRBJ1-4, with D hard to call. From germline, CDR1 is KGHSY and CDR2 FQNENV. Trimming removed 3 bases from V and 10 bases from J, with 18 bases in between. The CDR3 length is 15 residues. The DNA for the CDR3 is TGTGCCAGCAGCCAGCTATTAGGATCTCCTGGAAAACTGTTTTTT. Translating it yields CASSQLLGSPGKLFF.

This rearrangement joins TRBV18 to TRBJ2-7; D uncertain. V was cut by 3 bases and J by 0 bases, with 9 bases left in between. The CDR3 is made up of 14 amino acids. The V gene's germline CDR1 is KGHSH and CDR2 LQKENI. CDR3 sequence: CASSPIMSSYEQYF. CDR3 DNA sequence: TGTGCCAGCTCACCCATCATGAGCTCCTACGAGCAGTACTTC.

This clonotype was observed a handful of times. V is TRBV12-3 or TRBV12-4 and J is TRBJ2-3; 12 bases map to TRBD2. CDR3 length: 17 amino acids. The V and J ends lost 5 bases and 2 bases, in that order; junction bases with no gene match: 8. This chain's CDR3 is CASSDPLAGGPTDTQYF. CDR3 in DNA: TGTGCCAGCAGTGACCCACTAGCGGGGGGCCCCACAGATACGCAGTATTTT.

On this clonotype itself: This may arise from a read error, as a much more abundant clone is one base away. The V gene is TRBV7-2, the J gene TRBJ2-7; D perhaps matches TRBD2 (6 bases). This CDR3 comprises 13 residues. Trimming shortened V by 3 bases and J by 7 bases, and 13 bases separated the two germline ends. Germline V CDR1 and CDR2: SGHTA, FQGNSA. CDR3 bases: TGTGCCAGCAGCTTTTTGGGAGGCCCAGAGCAGTACTTC. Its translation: CASSFLGGPEQYF.

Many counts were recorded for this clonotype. DNA for the CDR3: TGTGCCAGCAACCTGGCGGGAGGAGGGACCGGGGAGCTGTTTTTT. This sequence encodes CASNLAGGGTGELFF. V and J are TRBV5-4 and TRBJ2-2; 8 bases line up with TRBD2. Germline V gives CDR1 SGHNT, CDR2 YYREEE (reference sequence). V lost 6 bases, J lost 5 bases, and 9 bases stayed unmatched. CDR3 length: 15 amino acids.

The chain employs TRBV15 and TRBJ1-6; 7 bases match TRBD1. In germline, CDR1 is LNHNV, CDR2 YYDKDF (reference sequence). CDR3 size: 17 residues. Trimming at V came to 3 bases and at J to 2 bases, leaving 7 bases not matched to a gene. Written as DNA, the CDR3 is TGTGCCACCAGCAGGACAGGGAGGTTACCCTATAATTCACCCCTCCACTTT. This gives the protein CATSRTGRLPYNSPLHF.

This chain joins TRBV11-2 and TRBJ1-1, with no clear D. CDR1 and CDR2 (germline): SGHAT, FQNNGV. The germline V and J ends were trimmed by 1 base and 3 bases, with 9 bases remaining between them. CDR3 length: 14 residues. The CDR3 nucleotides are TGTGCCAGCAGCTTAGGTTTCCAGCACACTGAAGCTTTCTTT. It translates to CASSLGFQHTEAFF.

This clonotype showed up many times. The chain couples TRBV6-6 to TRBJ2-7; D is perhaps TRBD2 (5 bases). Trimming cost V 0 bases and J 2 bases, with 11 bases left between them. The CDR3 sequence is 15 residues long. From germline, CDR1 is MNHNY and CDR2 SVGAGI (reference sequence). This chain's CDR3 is CASSYSDWETYEQYF. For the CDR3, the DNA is TGTGCCAGCAGTTACTCGGATTGGGAGACCTACGAGCAGTACTTC.

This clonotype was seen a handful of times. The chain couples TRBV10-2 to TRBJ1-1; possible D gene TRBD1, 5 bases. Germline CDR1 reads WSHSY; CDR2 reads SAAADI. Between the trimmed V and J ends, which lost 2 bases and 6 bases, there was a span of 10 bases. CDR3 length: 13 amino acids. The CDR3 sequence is CASSEATAAEAFF. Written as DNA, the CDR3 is TGCGCCAGCAGTGAGGCGACAGCCGCTGAAGCTTTCTTT.

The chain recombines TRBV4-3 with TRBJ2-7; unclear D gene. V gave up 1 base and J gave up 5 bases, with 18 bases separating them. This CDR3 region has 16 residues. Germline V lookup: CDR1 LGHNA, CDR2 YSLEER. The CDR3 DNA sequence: TGCGCCAGCAGCCAAGGGTTTCAGAAAATGCTTAACGAGCAGTACTTC. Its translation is CASSQGFQKMLNEQYF.

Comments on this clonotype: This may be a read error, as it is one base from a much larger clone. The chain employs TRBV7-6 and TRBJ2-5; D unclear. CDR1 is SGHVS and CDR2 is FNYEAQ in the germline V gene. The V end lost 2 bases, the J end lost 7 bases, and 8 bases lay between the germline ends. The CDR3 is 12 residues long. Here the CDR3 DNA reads TGTGCCAGCAGCTTATTTGGGGTGACCCAGTACTTC. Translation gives CASSLFGVTQYF.

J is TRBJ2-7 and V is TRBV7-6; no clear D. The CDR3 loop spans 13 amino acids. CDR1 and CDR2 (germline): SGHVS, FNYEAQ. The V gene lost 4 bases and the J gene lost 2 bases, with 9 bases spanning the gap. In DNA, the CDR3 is TGTGCCAGCAGCTCGGCCAGCGCCTACGAGCAGTACTTC. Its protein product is CASSSASAYEQYF.

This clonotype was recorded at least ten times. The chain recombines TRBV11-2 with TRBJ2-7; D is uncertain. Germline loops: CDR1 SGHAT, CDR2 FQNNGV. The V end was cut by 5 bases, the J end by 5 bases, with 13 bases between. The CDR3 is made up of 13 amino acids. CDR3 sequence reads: CASSLPDGDEQYF. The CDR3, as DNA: TGTGCCAGCAGCCTCCCCGATGGGGACGAGCAGTACTTC.

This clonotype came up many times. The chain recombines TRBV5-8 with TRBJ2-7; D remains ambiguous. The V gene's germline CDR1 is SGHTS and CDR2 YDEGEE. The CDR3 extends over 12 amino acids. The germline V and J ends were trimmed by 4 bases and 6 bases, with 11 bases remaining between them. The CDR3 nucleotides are TGTGCCAGCAGCCCCTCCCCGACCGAGCAGTACTTC. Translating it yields CASSPSPTEQYF.

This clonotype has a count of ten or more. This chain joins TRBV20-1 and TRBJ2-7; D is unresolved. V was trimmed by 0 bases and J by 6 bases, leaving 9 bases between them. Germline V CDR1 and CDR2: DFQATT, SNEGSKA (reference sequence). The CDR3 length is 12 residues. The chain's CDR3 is CSARELGIEQYF. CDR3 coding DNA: TGCAGTGCTAGAGAGCTAGGGATCGAGCAGTACTTC.

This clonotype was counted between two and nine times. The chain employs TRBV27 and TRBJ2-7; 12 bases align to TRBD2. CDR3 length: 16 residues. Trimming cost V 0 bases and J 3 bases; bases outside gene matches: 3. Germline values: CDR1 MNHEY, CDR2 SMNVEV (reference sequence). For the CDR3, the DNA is TGTGCCAGCAGTTTATCGACTAGCGGGAGTATCTACGAGCAGTACTTC. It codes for CASSLSTSGSIYEQYF.

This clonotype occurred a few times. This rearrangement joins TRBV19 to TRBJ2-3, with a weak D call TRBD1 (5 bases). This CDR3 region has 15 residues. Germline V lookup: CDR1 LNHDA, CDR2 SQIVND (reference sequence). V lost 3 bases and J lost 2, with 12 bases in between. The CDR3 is CASSIYDRPTDTQYF. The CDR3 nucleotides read TGTGCCAGTAGTATCTATGACAGACCCACAGATACGCAGTATTTT.

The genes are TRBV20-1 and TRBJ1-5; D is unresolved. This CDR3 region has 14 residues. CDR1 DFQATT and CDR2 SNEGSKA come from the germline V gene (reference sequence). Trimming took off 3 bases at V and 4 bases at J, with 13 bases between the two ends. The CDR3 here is CSASPAGHNQPQHF. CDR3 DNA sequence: TGCAGTGCTAGCCCGGCGGGTCATAATCAGCCCCAGCATTTT.